This TCR beta chain comes out of a study of spatial heterogeneity in lung cancer. Each molecule of TCR cDNA was tagged with one unique molecular identifier. MiXCR, run by TCRdb on the 5' RACE reads, gives a single entry per CDR3 protein. The table shows under 40,000 distinct CDR3 sequences, with roughly 5.5% occurring only once. Described time point: sample taken at primary tumor resection. Tumor, nontumor lung or frozen PBMC supplied whole RNA that was sequenced unsorted. The donor population consisted of 72 patients with untreated, early-stage non-small cell lung cancer. This clonotype was recorded at least ten times. The target antigen is unknown. The CDR3 consists of 17 residues. Germline lookup yields CDR1 SGHRS and CDR2 YFSETQ. Trimming removed 0 bases at V and 3 bases at J, with 18 bases between. Study-level results: Ubiquitous expanded tumor TCRs showed up in blood more at resection than follow-up.

The clonotype was recovered from a female donor with early-stage non-small cell lung cancer. The sample was PBMCs, taken at surgery. The chain couples TRBV5-1 to TRBJ2-5; tentative D call: TRBD1 (6 bases). For the CDR3, the DNA is TGCGCCAGCAGCTTGGCTGGACGAGGGGGAAATAAAGAGACCCAGTACTTC. It translates to CASSLAGRGGNKETQYF.